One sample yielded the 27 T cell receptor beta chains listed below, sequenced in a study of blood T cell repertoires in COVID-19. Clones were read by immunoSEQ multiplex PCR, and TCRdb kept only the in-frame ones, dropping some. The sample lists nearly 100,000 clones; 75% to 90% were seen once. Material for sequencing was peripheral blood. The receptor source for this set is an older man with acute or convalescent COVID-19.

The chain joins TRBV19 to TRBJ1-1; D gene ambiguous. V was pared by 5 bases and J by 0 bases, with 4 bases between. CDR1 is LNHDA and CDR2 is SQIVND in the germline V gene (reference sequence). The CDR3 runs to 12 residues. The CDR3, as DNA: TGTGCCAGTAGTTCAGTGAACACTGAAGCTTTCTTT. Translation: CASSSVNTEAFF.

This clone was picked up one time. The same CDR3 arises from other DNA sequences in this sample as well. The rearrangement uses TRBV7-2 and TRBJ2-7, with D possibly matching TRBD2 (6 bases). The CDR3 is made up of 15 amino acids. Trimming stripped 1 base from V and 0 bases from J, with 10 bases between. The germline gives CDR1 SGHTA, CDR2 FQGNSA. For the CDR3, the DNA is TGTGCCAGCAGCTTAGGCGGGGCTAGCTCCTACGAGCAGTACTTC. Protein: CASSLGGASSYEQYF.

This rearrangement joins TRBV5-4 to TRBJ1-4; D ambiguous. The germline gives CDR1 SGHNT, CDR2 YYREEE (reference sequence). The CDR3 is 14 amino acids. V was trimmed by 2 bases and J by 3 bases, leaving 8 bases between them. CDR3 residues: CASSFRDSNEKLFF. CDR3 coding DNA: TGTGCCAGCAGCTTTAGAGATTCTAATGAAAAACTGTTTTTT.

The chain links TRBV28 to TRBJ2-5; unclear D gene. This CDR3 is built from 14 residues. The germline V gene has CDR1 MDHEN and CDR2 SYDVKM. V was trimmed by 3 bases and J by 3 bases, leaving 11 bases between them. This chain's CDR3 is CASSFLATKETQYF. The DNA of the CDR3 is TGTGCCAGCAGTTTTCTTGCCACAAAAGAGACCCAGTACTTC.

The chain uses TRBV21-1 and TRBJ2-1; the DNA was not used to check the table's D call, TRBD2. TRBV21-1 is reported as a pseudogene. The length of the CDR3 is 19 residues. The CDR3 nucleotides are TGTGCCAGCAGCAAAGGAGTGAGTAGCGGGAGGCCACTCTACAATGAGCAGTTCTTC. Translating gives CASSKGVSSGRPLYNEQFF.

CDR3 protein: CASGGQTNSNQPQHF. The CDR3 nucleotides are TGTGCCAGCGGGGGACAGACGAATAGCAATCAGCCCCAGCATTTT. The chain carries TRBV2 and TRBJ1-5; 7 bases match TRBD1. This CDR3 spans 15 amino acids. V lost 8 bases to trimming and J lost 0 bases; unmatched junction nucleotides: 7. CDR1 SNHLY and CDR2 FYNNEI come from the germline V gene.

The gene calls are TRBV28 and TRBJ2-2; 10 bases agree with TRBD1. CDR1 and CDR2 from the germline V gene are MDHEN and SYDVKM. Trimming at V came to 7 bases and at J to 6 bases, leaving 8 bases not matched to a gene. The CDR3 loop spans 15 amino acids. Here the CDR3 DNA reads TGTGCCAGCATCCGCCGACAGGGGGCGTCCGGGGAGCTGTTTTTT. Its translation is CASIRRQGASGELFF.

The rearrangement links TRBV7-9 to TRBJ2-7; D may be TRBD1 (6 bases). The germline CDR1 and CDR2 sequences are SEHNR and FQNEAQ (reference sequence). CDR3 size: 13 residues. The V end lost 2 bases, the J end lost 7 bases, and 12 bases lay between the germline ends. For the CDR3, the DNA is TGTGCCAGCAGCTTACCCGGACAGAAGGAGCAGTACTTC. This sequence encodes CASSLPGQKEQYF.

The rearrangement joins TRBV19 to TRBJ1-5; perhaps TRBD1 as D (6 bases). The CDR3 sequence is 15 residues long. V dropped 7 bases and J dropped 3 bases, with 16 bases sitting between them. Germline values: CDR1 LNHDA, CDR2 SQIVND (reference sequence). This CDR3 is CASNPTGPNNQPQHF. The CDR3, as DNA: TGTGCCAGTAACCCAACAGGGCCTAACAATCAGCCCCAGCATTTT.

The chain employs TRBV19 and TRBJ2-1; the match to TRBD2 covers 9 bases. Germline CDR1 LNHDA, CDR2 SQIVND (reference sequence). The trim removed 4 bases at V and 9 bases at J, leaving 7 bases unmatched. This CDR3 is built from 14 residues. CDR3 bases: TGTGCCAGTAGTACGGCTAGCGGGATGGGTGAGCAGTTCTTC. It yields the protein CASSTASGMGEQFF.

In DNA form, the CDR3 reads TGTGCCAGCAGCTTGGGGCTAGCGGGGGACACAGATACGCAGTATTTT. This sequence encodes CASSLGLAGDTDTQYF. This chain connects TRBV5-8 to TRBJ2-3; 10 positions agree with TRBD2. The CDR3 is 16 residues long. Trimming cost V 0 bases and J 2 bases; bases outside gene matches: 3. CDR1 is SGHTS and CDR2 is YDEGEE in the germline V gene.

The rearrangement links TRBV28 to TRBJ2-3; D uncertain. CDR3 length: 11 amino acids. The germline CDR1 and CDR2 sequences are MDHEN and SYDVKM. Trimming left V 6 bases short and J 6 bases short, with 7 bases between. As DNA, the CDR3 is TGTGCCAGCAGGAGCGCCGATACGCAGTATTTT. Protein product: CASRSADTQYF.

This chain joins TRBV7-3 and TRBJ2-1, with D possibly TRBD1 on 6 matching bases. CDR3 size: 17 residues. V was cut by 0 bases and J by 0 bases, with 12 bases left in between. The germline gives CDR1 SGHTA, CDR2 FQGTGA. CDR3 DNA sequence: TGTGCCAGCAGCTTAACTGCGACAGGCAGCTCCTACAATGAGCAGTTCTTC. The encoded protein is CASSLTATGSSYNEQFF.

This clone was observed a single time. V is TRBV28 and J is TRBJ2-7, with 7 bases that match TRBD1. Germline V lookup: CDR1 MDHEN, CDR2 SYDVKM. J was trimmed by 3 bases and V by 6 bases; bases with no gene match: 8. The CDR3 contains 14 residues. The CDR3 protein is CASRPGTAVYEQYF. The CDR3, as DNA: TGTGCCAGCAGACCCGGGACAGCTGTCTACGAGCAGTACTTC.

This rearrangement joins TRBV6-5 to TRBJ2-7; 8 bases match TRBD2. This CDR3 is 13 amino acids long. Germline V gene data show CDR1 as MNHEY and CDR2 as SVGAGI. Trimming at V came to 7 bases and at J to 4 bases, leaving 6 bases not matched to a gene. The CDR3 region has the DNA TGTGCCAGCAATCCGGGACTAGGATACGAGCAGTACTTC. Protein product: CASNPGLGYEQYF.

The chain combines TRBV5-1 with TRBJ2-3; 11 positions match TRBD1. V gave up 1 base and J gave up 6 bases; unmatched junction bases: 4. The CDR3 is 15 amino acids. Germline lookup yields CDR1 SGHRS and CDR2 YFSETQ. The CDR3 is CASSLRTGGGDTQYF. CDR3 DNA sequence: TGCGCCAGCAGCTTGAGGACAGGGGGCGGGGATACGCAGTATTTT.

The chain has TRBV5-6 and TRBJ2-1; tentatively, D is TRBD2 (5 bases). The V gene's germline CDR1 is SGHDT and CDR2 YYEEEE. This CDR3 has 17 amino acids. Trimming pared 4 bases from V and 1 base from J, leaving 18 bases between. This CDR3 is CASSLRTGGLSYNEQFF. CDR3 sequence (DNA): TGTGCCAGCAGCCTAAGGACTGGAGGATTGTCCTACAATGAGCAGTTCTTC. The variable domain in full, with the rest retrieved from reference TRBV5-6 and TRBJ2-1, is DAGVTQSPTHLIKTRGQQVTLRCSPKSGHDTVSWYQQALGQGPQFIFQYYEEEERQRGNFPDRFSGHQFPNYSSELNVNALLLGDSALYLCASSLRTGGLSYNEQFFGPGTRLTVL.

This CDR3 is CASSDGLSYNEQFF. The CDR3 region has the DNA TGTGCCAGCAGCGATGGACTAAGCTACAATGAGCAGTTCTTC. J is TRBJ2-1 and V is TRBV5-4; possible D gene TRBD2, 6 bases. Germline assignment: CDR1 SGHNT and CDR2 YYREEE (reference sequence). CDR3 length equals 14 residues. V lost 4 bases and J lost 3, with 11 bases in between.

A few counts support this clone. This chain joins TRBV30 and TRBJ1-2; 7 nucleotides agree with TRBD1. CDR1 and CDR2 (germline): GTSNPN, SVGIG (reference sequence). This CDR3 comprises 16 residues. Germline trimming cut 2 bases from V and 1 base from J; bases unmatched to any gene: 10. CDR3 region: CAWSIGTVVFNYGYTF. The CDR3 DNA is TGTGCCTGGAGTATAGGGACAGTGGTCTTTAACTATGGCTACACCTTC.

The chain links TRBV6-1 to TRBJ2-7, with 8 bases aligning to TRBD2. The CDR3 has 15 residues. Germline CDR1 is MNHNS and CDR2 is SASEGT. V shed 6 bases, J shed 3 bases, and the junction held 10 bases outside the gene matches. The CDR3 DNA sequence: TGTGCCAGCAGACCCTTATCGGGAGGGGGCTACGAGCAGTACTTC. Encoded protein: CASRPLSGGGYEQYF.

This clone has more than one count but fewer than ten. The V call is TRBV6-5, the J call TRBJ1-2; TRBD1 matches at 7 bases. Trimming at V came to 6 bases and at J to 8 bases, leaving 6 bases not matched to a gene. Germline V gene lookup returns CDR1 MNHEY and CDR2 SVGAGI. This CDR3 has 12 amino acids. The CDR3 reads CASSLQGDGYTF. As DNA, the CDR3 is TGTGCCAGCAGCCTCCAGGGGGACGGCTACACCTTC.

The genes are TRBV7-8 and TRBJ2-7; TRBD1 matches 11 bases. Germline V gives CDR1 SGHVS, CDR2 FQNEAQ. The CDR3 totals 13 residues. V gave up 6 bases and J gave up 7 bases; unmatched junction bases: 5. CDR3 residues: CASRDRGRWEQYF. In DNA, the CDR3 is TGTGCCAGCAGGGACAGGGGGCGATGGGAGCAGTACTTC. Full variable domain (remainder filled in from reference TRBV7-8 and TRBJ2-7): GAGVSQSPRYKVAKRGQDVALRCDPISGHVSLFWYQQALGQGPEFLTYFQNEAQLDKSGLPSDRFFAERPEGSVSTLKIQRTQQEDSAVYLCASRDRGRWEQYFGPGTRLTVT.

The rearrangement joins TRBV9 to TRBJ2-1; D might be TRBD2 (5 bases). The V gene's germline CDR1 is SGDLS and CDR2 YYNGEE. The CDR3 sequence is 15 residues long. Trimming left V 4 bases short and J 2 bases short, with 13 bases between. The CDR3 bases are TGTGCCAGCAGCCCGGGCCAGCGGACCTACAATGAGCAGTTCTTC. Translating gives CASSPGQRTYNEQFF.

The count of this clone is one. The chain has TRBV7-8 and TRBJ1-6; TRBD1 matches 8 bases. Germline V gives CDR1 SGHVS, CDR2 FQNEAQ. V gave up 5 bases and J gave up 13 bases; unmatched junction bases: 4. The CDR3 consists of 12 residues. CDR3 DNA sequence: TGTGCCAGCAGCCAGACAGGGGATCCCCTCCACTTT. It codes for CASSQTGDPLHF.

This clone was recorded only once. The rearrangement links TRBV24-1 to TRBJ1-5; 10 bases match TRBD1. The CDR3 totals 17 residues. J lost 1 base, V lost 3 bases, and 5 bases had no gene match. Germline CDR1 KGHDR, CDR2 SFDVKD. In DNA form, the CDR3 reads TGTGCCACCAGTGATCCGAAGGGACAGGGGAGCAATCAGCCCCAGCATTTT. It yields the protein CATSDPKGQGSNQPQHF.

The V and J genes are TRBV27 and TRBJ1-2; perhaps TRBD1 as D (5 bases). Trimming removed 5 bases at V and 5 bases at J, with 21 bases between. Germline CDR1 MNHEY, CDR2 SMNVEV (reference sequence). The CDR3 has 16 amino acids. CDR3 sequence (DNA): TGTGCCAGCAGTCCCTCCCTTTCCAGGGTGGAATATGGCTACACCTTC. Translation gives CASSPSLSRVEYGYTF.

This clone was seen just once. The CDR3 bases are TGTGCCATCAGTGATTCAGGGGTCGGGGAGCTGTTTTTT. Translation gives CAISDSGVGELFF. V gene TRBV10-3 combines with J gene TRBJ2-2; a weak D match, TRBD1 (6 bases). The CDR3 totals 13 residues. CDR1 ENHRY and CDR2 SYGVKD come from the germline V gene. V shed 3 bases and J shed 7 bases, with 9 bases lying between them.